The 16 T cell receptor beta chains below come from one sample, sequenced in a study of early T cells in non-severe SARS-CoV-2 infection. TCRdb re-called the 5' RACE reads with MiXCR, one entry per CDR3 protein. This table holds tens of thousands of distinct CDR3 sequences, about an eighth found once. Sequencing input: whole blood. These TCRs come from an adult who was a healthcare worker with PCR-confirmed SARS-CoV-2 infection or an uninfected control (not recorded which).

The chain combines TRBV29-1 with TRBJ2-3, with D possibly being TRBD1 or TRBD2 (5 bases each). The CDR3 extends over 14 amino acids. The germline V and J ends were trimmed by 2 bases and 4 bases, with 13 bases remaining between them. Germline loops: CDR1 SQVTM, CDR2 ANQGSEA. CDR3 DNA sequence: TGCAGCGTTGAACCCGGGACCGTTCCAGATACGCAGTATTTT. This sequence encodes CSVEPGTVPDTQYF.

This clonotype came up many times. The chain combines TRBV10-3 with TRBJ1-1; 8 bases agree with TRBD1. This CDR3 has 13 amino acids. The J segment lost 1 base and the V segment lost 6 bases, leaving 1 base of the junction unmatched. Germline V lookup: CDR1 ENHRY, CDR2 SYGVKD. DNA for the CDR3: TGTGCCATCAGGGACAGGGAGAACACTGAAGCTTTCTTT. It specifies CAIRDRENTEAFF.

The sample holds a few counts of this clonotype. The CDR3 region is CASSLDWQYF. In DNA form, the CDR3 reads TGTGCCAGCAGCTTAGATTGGCAGTACTTC. The chain joins TRBV7-8 to TRBJ2-7; D unclear. Per the germline V gene, CDR1 is SGHVS and CDR2 is FQNEAQ. V dropped 1 base and J dropped 9 bases, with 4 bases sitting between them. The CDR3 loop spans 10 amino acids. The entire variable domain, with the rest obtained from reference TRBV7-8 and TRBJ2-7, is as follows: GAGVSQSPRYKVAKRGQDVALRCDPISGHVSLFWYQQALGQGPEFLTYFQNEAQLDKSGLPSDRFFAERPEGSVSTLKIQRTQQEDSAVYLCASSLDWQYFGPGTRLTVT.

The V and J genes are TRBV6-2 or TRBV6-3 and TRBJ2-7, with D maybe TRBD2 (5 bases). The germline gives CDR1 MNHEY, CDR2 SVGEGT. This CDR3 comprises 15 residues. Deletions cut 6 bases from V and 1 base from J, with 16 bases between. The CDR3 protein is CASSRSGKTSYEQYF. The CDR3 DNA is TGTGCCAGCAGCCGGTCCGGGAAGACTTCCTACGAGCAGTACTTC.

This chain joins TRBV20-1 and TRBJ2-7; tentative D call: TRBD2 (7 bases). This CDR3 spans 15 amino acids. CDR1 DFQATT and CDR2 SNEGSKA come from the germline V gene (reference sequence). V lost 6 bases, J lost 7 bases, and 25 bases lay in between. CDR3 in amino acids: CSARGDVGREAEQYF. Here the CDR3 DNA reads TGCAGTGCCAGGGGAGATGTGGGCCGGGAGGCGGAGCAGTACTTC.

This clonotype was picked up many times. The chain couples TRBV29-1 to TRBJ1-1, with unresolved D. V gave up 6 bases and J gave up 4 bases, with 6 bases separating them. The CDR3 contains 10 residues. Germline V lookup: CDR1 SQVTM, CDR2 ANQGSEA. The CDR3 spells CSVYFTEAFF. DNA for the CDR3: TGCAGCGTCTACTTCACTGAAGCTTTCTTT.

CDR3 region: CATNGKPNEKLFF. The CDR3 DNA follows: TGTGCCACCAACGGGAAGCCTAATGAAAAACTGTTTTTT. The V gene is TRBV24-1, the J gene TRBJ1-4; D ambiguous. V was pared by 8 bases and J by 3 bases, with 9 bases between. The germline CDR1 and CDR2 sequences are KGHDR and SFDVKD. The CDR3 contains 13 residues.

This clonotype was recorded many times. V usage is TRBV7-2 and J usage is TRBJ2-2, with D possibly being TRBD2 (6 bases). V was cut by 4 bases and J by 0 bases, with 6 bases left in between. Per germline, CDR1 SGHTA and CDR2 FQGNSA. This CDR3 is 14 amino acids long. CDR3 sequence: CASSWDSNTGELFF. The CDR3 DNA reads TGTGCCAGCAGCTGGGACTCGAACACCGGGGAGCTGTTTTTT.

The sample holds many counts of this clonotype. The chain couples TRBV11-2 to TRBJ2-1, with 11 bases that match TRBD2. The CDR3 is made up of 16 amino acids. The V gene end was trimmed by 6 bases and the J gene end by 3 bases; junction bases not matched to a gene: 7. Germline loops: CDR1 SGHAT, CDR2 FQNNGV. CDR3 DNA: TGTGCCAGCAGAAGACTAGCGGGGAGCGACTACAATGAGCAGTTCTTC. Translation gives CASRRLAGSDYNEQFF.

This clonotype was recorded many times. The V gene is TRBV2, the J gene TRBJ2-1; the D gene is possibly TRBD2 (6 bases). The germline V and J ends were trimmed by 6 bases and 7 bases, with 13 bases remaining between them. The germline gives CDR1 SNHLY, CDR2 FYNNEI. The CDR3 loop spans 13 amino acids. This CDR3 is CASRADGGNEQFF. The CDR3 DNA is TGTGCCAGCAGGGCCGATGGAGGGAATGAGCAGTTCTTC. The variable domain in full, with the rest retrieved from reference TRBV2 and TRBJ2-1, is EPEVTQTPSHQVTQMGQEVILRCVPISNHLYFYWYRQILGQKVEFLVSFYNNEISEKSEIFDDQFSVERPDGSNFTLKIRSTKLEDSAMYFCASRADGGNEQFFGPGTRLTVL.

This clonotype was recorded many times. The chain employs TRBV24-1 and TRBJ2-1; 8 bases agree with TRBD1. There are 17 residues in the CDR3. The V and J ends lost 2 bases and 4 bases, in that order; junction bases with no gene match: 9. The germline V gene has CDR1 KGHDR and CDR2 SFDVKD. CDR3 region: CATSDSPDRAIYNEQFF. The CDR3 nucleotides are TGTGCCACCAGTGATTCGCCGGACAGGGCTATTTACAATGAGCAGTTCTTC.

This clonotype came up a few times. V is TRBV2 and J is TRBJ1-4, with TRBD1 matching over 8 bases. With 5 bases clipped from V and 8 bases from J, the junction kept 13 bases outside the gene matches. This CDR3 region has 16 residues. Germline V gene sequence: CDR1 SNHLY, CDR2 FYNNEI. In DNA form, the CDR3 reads TGTGCCAGCAGTACCTCGTGGACAGGGCGGGGCGAAAAACTGTTTTTT. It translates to CASSTSWTGRGEKLFF.

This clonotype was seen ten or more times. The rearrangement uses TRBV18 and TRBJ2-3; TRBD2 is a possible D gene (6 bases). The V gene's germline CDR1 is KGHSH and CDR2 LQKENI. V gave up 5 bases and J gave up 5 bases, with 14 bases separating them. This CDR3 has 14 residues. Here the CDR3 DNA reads TGTGCCAGCTCATCCTCTAGCGTAGTAGATACGCAGTATTTT. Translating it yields CASSSSSVVDTQYF. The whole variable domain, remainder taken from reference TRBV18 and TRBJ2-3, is NAGVMQNPRHLVRRRGQEARLRCSPMKGHSHVYWYRQLPEEGLKFMVYLQKENIIDESGMPKERFSAEFPKEGPSILRIQQVVRGDSAAYFCASSSSSVVDTQYFGPGTRLTVL.

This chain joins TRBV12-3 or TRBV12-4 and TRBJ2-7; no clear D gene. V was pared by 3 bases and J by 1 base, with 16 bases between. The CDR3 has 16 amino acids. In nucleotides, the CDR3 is TGTGCCAGCAGTTTTTCTCAAGGGTTAGGGTCCTACGAGCAGTACTTC. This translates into CASSFSQGLGSYEQYF.

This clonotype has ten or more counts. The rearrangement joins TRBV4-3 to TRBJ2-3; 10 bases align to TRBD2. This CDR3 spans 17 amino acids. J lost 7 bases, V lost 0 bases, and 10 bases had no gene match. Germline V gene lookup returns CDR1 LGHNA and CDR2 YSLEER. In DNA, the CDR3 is TGCGCCAGCAGCCAAGATTTTTCGCTAGCGGGGGTCTATACGCAGTATTTT. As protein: CASSQDFSLAGVYTQYF.

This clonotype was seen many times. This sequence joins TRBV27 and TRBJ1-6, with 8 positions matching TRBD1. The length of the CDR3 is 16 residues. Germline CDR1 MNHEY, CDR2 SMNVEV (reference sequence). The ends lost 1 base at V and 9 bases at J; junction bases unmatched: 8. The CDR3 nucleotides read TGTGCCAGCAGTTTATACCCCGACAGGGGACGTTCACCCCTCCACTTT. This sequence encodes CASSLYPDRGRSPLHF.